The rows below give T cell receptor beta chains drawn from one sample of a study of PD-1 and CTLA-4 blockade in melanoma. Measured with immunoSEQ multiplex PCR; TCRdb has only the in-frame clones, and not every one. The table shows approximately 15,000 clones, with around three quarters occurring only once. Specimen: CD8+ T cells from peripheral blood, collected from a patient given anti-PD-1 treatment. Receptors originate from a human donor with melanoma. Both conserved end residues are part of each CDR3. Each record gives: clone size, J gene, D gene, V gene, CDR3 DNA, CDR3 protein. The D gene is left open where the match is weak. Rows give clone size only sometimes, using once, few, many, or a class for an expanded clone.

- | TRBJ2-3 | - | TRBV19 | TGTGCCAGTACAGGAGTGGCAGGGACAGATACGCAGTATTTT | CASTGVAGTDTQYF
- | TRBJ1-1 | TRBD1 | TRBV28 | TGTGCCAGCAGTTTCCCCGTGACAGGGGGCTTGACTGAAGCTTTCTTT | CASSFPVTGGLTEAFF
- | TRBJ1-1 | - | TRBV4-1 | TGCGCCAGCAGCCAAGAAGGTCGGCGAGGGAACACTGAAGCTTTCTTT | CASSQEGRRGNTEAFF
- | TRBJ1-2 | - | TRBV5-1 | TGCGCCAGCAGCTTGGATCAGACTTATTGGGGCTACACCTTC | CASSLDQTYWGYTF
- | TRBJ1-5 | - | TRBV15 | TGTGCCACCAGCAGTAAGGGAAATAGCAATCAGCCCCAGCATTTT | CATSSKGNSNQPQHF
- | TRBJ2-5 | - | TRBV7-2 | TGTGCCAGCAGCTTTGGGGAATTGGGCGAGACCCAGTACTTC | CASSFGELGETQYF
- | TRBJ2-2 | TRBD2 | TRBV4-1 | TGCGCCAGCAGCGGGGGAGGGAGCGGGGCCACCGGGGAGCTGTTTTTT | CASSGGGSGATGELFF
- | TRBJ2-7 | - | TRBV7-9 | TGTGCCAGCAGCTCCACAGGGAGGGAGAACGAGCAGTACTTC | CASSSTGRENEQYF
- | TRBJ2-7 | - | TRBV19 | TGTGCCACTATGGGACCACCCGGAATGGAGCAGTACTTC | CATMGPPGMEQYF
- | TRBJ2-7 | - | TRBV4-1 | TGCGCCAGCAGCCATCGGGCCCAGGGTTCTTACGAGCAGTACTTC | CASSHRAQGSYEQYF
few | TRBJ2-5 | TRBD1 | TRBV7-9 | TGTGCCAGCAGCCCGACAGGGTTTCTTGAGACCCAGTACTTC | CASSPTGFLETQYF
- | TRBJ2-2 | TRBD2 | TRBV5-4 | TGTGCCAGCAGCCAAATGGAGGGACTAGCGGGAAGGACCGGGGAGCTGTTTTTT | CASSQMEGLAGRTGELFF
- | TRBJ2-3 | - | TRBV6-5 | TGTGCCAGCAGTTACACGTCCTTCACAGATACGCAGTATTTT | CASSYTSFTDTQYF
- | TRBJ1-5 | - | TRBV7-9 | TGTGCCAGCAGCTTAGAGGGGTCTCAGCCCCAGCATTTT | CASSLEGSQPQHF
- | TRBJ2-7 | - | TRBV6-5 | TGTGCCAGCAGTTACGGGCCGGGGACCTACGAGCAGTACTTC | CASSYGPGTYEQYF
- | TRBJ2-7 | - | TRBV4-2 | TGTGCCAGCAGCCAAGTTGAGGGAGCCTACGAGCAGTACTTC | CASSQVEGAYEQYF
few | TRBJ1-1 | TRBD1 | TRBV9 | TGTGCCAGCAGCGCAAGACAGGGGTCCACTGAAGCTTTCTTT | CASSARQGSTEAFF
few | TRBJ2-1 | - | TRBV10-2 | TGCGCCAGCAGTGCGAGGGGACGTAGCTCCTACAATGAGCAGTTCTTC | CASSARGRSSYNEQFF
few | TRBJ2-5 | - | TRBV6-5 | TGTGCCAGCAAGGTTGCGGGTGGAGCTCAAGAGACCCAGTACTTC | CASKVAGGAQETQYF
- | TRBJ1-1 | - | TRBV2 | TGTGCCGTGATTAAGGGGGGCGCATACACTGAAGCTTTCTTT | CAVIKGGAYTEAFF
- | TRBJ1-3 | - | TRBV7-6 | TGTGCCAGCAGCTTAGGGGACTCTGGAAACACCATATATTTT | CASSLGDSGNTIYF
once | TRBJ2-7 | TRBD1 | TRBV7-9 | TGTGCCAGCAGCGCCGGGACAGGGGTGTACGAGCAGTACTTC | CASSAGTGVYEQYF
- | TRBJ2-7 | TRBD1 | TRBV7-9 | TGTGCCAGCAGCTGGGACGGACAGGGGGCTTCCTACGAGCAGTACTTC | CASSWDGQGASYEQYF
- | TRBJ2-2 | - | TRBV5-1 | TGCGCCAGCAGCTTGGGTCGGGGAGCGAACACCGGGGAGCTGTTTTTT | CASSLGRGANTGELFF
- | TRBJ2-3 | - | TRBV6-5 | TGTGCCAGCAGCCTAAGTCCCACGGGCACAGATACGCAGTATTTT | CASSLSPTGTDTQYF
- | TRBJ2-4 | TRBD1 | TRBV9 | TGTGCCAGCAGCGCCTGGGACAGCAAAAACATTCAGTACTTC | CASSAWDSKNIQYF
- | TRBJ1-1 | - | TRBV6-1 | TGTGCCAGCAGTGAAAGGCGGGAGTTGAACACTGAAGCTTTCTTT | CASSERRELNTEAFF
- | TRBJ1-5 | - | TRBV6-6 | TGTGCCAGCAGTTACGGAGGGTATAATCAGCCCCAGCATTTT | CASSYGGYNQPQHF
- | TRBJ1-5 | - | TRBV5-6 | TGTGCCAGCAGCTTGGGGCAGAGACAGCCCCAGCATTTT | CASSLGQRQPQHF
medium-sized | TRBJ2-7 | TRBD2 | TRBV5-6 | TGTGCCAGCAGCTTGGCTGGGCCTAGCGGGGGGCCTAGCTCCTACGAGCAGTACTTC | CASSLAGPSGGPSSYEQYF
once | TRBJ2-6 | - | TRBV29-1 | TGCAGCGTTACAGGACCCGGGGCCAACGTCCTGACTTTC | CSVTGPGANVLTF
- | TRBJ1-4 | - | TRBV30 | TGTGCCTGGAGTGTAAAAGGAGGGACCCCTCCTAATGAAAAACTGTTTTTT | CAWSVKGGTPPNEKLFF
- | TRBJ2-2 | - | TRBV6-5 | TGTGCCAGCAGTTGGGACGGACCCCACACCGGGGAGCTGTTTTTT | CASSWDGPHTGELFF
- | TRBJ2-2 | - | TRBV6-6 | TGTGCCAGCTTTTCCGGGGAGCTGTTTTTT | CASFSGELFF
- | TRBJ2-7 | - | TRBV5-6 | TGTGCCAGCAGCCATGATGGGGGCTGGGCTTACGAGCAGTACTTC | CASSHDGGWAYEQYF
- | TRBJ1-3 | TRBD1 | TRBV10-3 | TGTGCCAAGGGGACAGGGGGAAACACCATATATTTT | CAKGTGGNTIYF
- | TRBJ1-2 | - | TRBV27 | TGTGCCACCCGGGGGGGGATCGACTATGGCTACACCTTC | CATRGGIDYGYTF
- | TRBJ1-2 | TRBD1 | TRBV7-6 | TGTGCCAGCAGCCCCCCGGGACAGGGGGTTGGCTACACCTTC | CASSPPGQGVGYTF
- | TRBJ1-1 | - | TRBV2 | TGTGCCAGTCCAACAGGTGAAGCTTTCTTT | CASPTGEAFF
once | TRBJ1-1 | - | TRBV12-3/TRBV12-4 | TGTGCCAGCACCCACCCTATGAACACTGAAGCTTTCTTT | CASTHPMNTEAFF
- | TRBJ1-5 | - | TRBV19 | TGTGCCAGTAGCCTCATGGGGGGCCAGCCCCAGCATTTT | CASSLMGGQPQHF
- | TRBJ2-1 | TRBD1 | TRBV7-9 | TGTGCCAGCAGCTTAGCGACCGGGACAGGGAATGAGCAGTTCTTC | CASSLATGTGNEQFF